The rows below give T cell receptor beta chains drawn from one sample of a study of blood T cell repertoires in COVID-19. The data were produced by immunoSEQ multiplex PCR, yet TCRdb's version contains in-frame clones alone and is incomplete. The table records fewer than 250,000 clones, 90% of them present only once. The specimen sequenced was PBMCs or T cells enriched from blood (not recorded which). The receptors were sampled from a man aged 25-40 years who had been exposed to COVID-19. The CDR3 runs from the conserved cysteine through the conserved F or W. Each record gives: CDR3 protein, CDR3 DNA, D gene, CDR3 length, clone size, V gene, J gene. The D gene is left open where the match is weak. Expanded clones get a size class; other rows say once, few or many, or leave the size out.

CATSDYASDSYEQYF	TGTGCCACCAGTGATTACGCTTCAGACAGCTACGAGCAGTACTTC	.	15	.	TRBV24-1	TRBJ2-7
CATSDGRGAGEQFF	TGTGCCACCAGTGATGGCCGCGGGGCAGGTGAGCAGTTCTTC	.	14	.	TRBV24-1	TRBJ2-1
CASSLDPQRGNEQFF	TGTGCCAGCAGCTTAGATCCCCAGCGGGGCAATGAGCAGTTCTTC	TRBD2	15	.	TRBV11-2	TRBJ2-1
CASSVAIGYRQGTQYF	TGTGCCAGCAGCGTAGCTATCGGTTACCGGCAGGGGACCCAGTACTTC	.	16	.	TRBV9	TRBJ2-5
CASSSHRDSNQPQHF	TGCGCCAGCAGCTCGCACAGGGATAGCAATCAGCCCCAGCATTTT	.	15	.	TRBV4-1	TRBJ1-5
CASSLWQGQYF	TGTGCCAGCAGCTTATGGCAGGGGCAGTACTTC	.	11	.	TRBV11-3	TRBJ2-7
CASGRGGYTF	TGTGCCAGCGGGAGAGGTGGCTACACCTTC	.	10	.	TRBV19	TRBJ1-2
CASSSYLSPQYTNEQFF	TGTGCCAGCAGCTCTTACCTCTCTCCACAGTATACCAATGAGCAGTTCTTC	.	17	.	TRBV28	TRBJ2-1
CASSFRTSGGVVQETQYF	TGTGCCAGCAGCTTTAGAACTAGCGGGGGAGTGGTCCAAGAGACCCAGTACTTC	TRBD2	18	.	TRBV5-4	TRBJ2-5
CASSRHGTGSGNQPQHF	TGTGCCAGCAGCCGTCACGGGACAGGGAGTGGCAATCAGCCCCAGCATTTT	TRBD1	17	.	TRBV6-2/TRBV6-3	TRBJ1-5
CASSQGEITGELFF	TGTGCCAGCAGCCAAGGCGAGATCACCGGGGAGCTGTTTTTT	.	14	once	TRBV3-1/TRBV3-2	TRBJ2-2
CASSLAGTPLHF	TGTGCCAGCAGCTTAGCGGGCACACCCCTCCACTTT	.	12	.	TRBV7-9	TRBJ1-6
CASSVRGTGELFF	TGTGCCAGCAGCGTAAGGGGAACCGGGGAGCTGTTTTTT	.	13	.	TRBV9	TRBJ2-2
CASSLATQNTGELFF	TGCGCCAGCAGCTTGGCTACTCAGAACACCGGGGAGCTGTTTTTT	.	15	.	TRBV5-1	TRBJ2-2
CVRTLTTGWTEAFF	TGTGTCAGAACCTTAACGACAGGTTGGACTGAAGCTTTCTTT	.	14	.	TRBV7-5	TRBJ1-1
CASSHRRTGVPTNYGYTF	TGCGCCAGCAGTCACCGGCGCACAGGGGTCCCCACTAACTATGGCTACACCTTC	TRBD1	18	.	TRBV23-1	TRBJ1-2
CAISASLVPTQYF	TGTGCCATCAGTGCCTCTCTAGTCCCAACGCAGTACTTC	.	13	.	TRBV10-3	TRBJ2-7
CASSHSTGLGGTEAFF	TGTGCCAGCAGCCACAGCACAGGGTTGGGCGGCACTGAAGCTTTCTTT	.	16	.	TRBV7-2	TRBJ1-1
CASSASGEDTQYF	TGTGCCAGCAGTGCGAGCGGGGAAGATACGCAGTATTTT	TRBD2	13	.	TRBV6-4	TRBJ2-3
CASSPGQGKAFF	TGTGCCAGCAGCCCAGGACAGGGCAAAGCTTTCTTT	TRBD1	12	.	TRBV7-3	TRBJ1-1
CASSQDGAYNEQFF	TGTGCCAGCAGCCAAGATGGGGCGTACAATGAGCAGTTCTTC	.	14	.	TRBV4-2	TRBJ2-1
CSVGLDRGGTEAFF	TGCAGCGTTGGGCTCGACAGGGGAGGGACTGAAGCTTTCTTT	TRBD1	14	.	TRBV29-1	TRBJ1-1
CASTIFQGNEAFF	TGCGCCAGCACCATTTTCCAGGGGAACGAAGCTTTCTTT	.	13	.	TRBV10-2	TRBJ1-1
CASSKIWENFGSYNEQFF	TGTGCCAGCAGCAAAATCTGGGAGAATTTCGGCTCCTACAATGAGCAGTTCTTC	.	18	.	TRBV21-1	TRBJ2-1
CALARTSSYEQYF	TGCGCCCTAGCGCGGACTAGCTCCTACGAGCAGTACTTC	TRBD2	13	few	TRBV10-1	TRBJ2-7
CATPDRDTEAFF	TGCGCCACCCCAGACAGGGACACTGAAGCTTTCTTT	TRBD1	12	once	TRBV5-1	TRBJ1-1
CASSRQPSGETQYF	TGTGCCAGCAGCAGGCAGCCCTCCGGGGAGACCCAGTACTTC	.	14	.	TRBV7-9	TRBJ2-5
CASSSNIPGPGTDTQYF	TGTGCCAGCAGCTCAAATATCCCCGGTCCTGGCACAGATACGCAGTATTTT	.	17	.	TRBV7-6	TRBJ2-3
CASSQDSENTQYF	TGCGCCAGCAGCCAAGATTCGGAGAATACGCAGTATTTT	.	13	.	TRBV4-1	TRBJ2-3
CASTGGVPNMNTEAFF	TGTGCCAGCACAGGGGGGGTTCCAAATATGAACACTGAAGCTTTCTTT	TRBD1	16	.	TRBV7-9	TRBJ1-1